The clone carrying this T cell receptor beta chain was recorded only once. The target antigen is unknown. V lost 5 bases and J lost 7; bases outside the gene matches: 6. The CDR3 spans 13 residues. Looked up from germline, CDR1 is SNHLY and CDR2 is FYNNEI. The entry originates in a study of T cell responses to AZD1222 COVID-19 vaccine. Overall study: Some second doses came at about 4 weeks and others at about 12 weeks; these were pooled. Findings of the study overall: Among AZD1222 vaccinees, only 5 to 7 were seropositive at baseline. Nearly half of spike-specific TCRs reportedly target unmutated variant regions.

TCRdb's table, derived via immunoSEQ multiplex PCR, lists solely in-frame clones and lacks some. The table lists around 130,000 clones, 90% to 95% of them singletons. The chain recombines TRBV2 with TRBJ1-1, with TRBD1 matching over 8 bases. This TCR derives from an adult in good health. The sequencing used peripheral blood, collected on day 0 of AZD1222 vaccination. CDR3 region: CASSRGTGLEAFF. The CDR3 DNA is TGTGCCAGCAGTCGAGGGACAGGCCTTGAAGCTTTCTTT.